This T cell receptor beta chain was sequenced in a study of blood T cell repertoires in COVID-19. The table came from immunoSEQ multiplex PCR; TCRdb's copy has only in-frame clones and leaves some out. The sample shows some 490,000 clones, less than 90% of them seen only once. The sequencing sample was made of PBMCs or T cells enriched from blood (not recorded which). This receptor was taken from a woman aged 55-69 years who had recovered from COVID-19.

The CDR3 is CSVGLADSTDTQYF. The CDR3 nucleotides are TGCAGCGTTGGACTAGCGGACAGCACAGATACGCAGTATTTT. The rearrangement uses TRBV29-1 and TRBJ2-3; the match to TRBD2 covers 9 bases. From germline, CDR1 is SQVTM and CDR2 ANQGSEA. V lost 4 bases, J lost 0 bases, and 2 bases stayed unmatched. The CDR3 totals 14 residues.